Presented here are 16 T cell receptor beta chains from one specimen sequenced in a study of blood T cell repertoires in COVID-19 (dated by TCRdb to 2018 to 2021). Libraries came from the immunoSEQ multiplex PCR assay. TCRdb retrieved this table from immuneACCESS and kept in-frame rearrangements only. Not all clones are present; in checked studies, unresolved V genes account for under half, and no reason is known for the remainder. Across this sample there are more than 110,000 clones, with over 60% seen only once. The ten largest make up under 15% of the sample. Sequencing input: peripheral blood. These receptors came from a man aged 80 or over with acute or convalescent COVID-19.

This chain joins TRBV6-2 or TRBV6-3 and TRBJ2-5; 7 bases are shared with TRBD2. Germline CDR1 is MNHEY and CDR2 is SVGEGT. This CDR3 has 17 amino acids. V trimming: 4 bases; J trimming: 1 base; junction bases outside the gene matches: 12. This CDR3 is CASSSRPKRGFQETQYF. For the CDR3, the DNA is TGTGCCAGCAGTTCCCGCCCCAAGCGGGGTTTCCAAGAGACCCAGTACTTC.

The chain uses TRBV28 and TRBJ1-1; a possible D gene is TRBD1 (6 bases). This CDR3 is 12 amino acids long. The germline CDR1 and CDR2 sequences are MDHEN and SYDVKM. V was clipped by 6 bases and J by 7 bases, with 12 bases between them. CDR3 bases: TGTGCCAGCAGACTTACAGGGAATGAAGCTTTCTTT. This sequence encodes CASRLTGNEAFF.

The V call is TRBV6-1, the J call TRBJ2-2; D possibly corresponds to TRBD2 (6 bases). CDR1 is MNHNS and CDR2 is SASEGT in the germline V gene. Between the trimmed V and J ends, which lost 5 bases and 9 bases, there was a span of 19 bases. The CDR3 length is 15 residues. The CDR3 loop is CASSSLGGGWRELFF. The CDR3 DNA sequence: TGTGCCAGCAGTTCTTTGGGAGGAGGTTGGCGGGAGCTGTTTTTT.

The chain joins TRBV5-4 to TRBJ1-1; D is undetermined. Trimming shortened V by 4 bases and J by 3 bases, and 10 bases separated the two germline ends. The CDR3 length is 13 residues. The germline V gene encodes CDR1 SGHNT and CDR2 YYREEE (reference sequence). The CDR3 bases are TGTGCCAGCAGCCCCGAACGAGACACTGAAGCTTTCTTT. Translated: CASSPERDTEAFF.

CDR3 bases: TGTGCCTGGAGTGTACCAGGGGGCGGTTCACCCCTCCACTTT. The encoded protein is CAWSVPGGGSPLHF. The chain couples TRBV30 to TRBJ1-6; TRBD1 agrees at 8 bases. The germline CDR1 and CDR2 sequences are GTSNPN and SVGIG (reference sequence). This CDR3 region has 14 residues. The trim removed 0 bases at V and 9 bases at J, leaving 4 bases unmatched.

V and J are TRBV19 and TRBJ2-3; 10 bases fit TRBD2. Germline-derived CDR1 and CDR2 are LNHDA and SQIVND (reference sequence). Trimming removed 7 bases from V and 6 bases from J; junction bases left unmatched: 7. The CDR3 is 14 residues long. The CDR3 loop reads CASILAGWEDTQYF. CDR3 DNA sequence: TGTGCCAGTATACTAGCGGGGTGGGAGGATACGCAGTATTTT.

CDR3 DNA: TGTGCCAGCAGTTGGAGCTCCTACAATGAGCAGTTCTTC. This codes for CASSWSSYNEQFF. This chain joins TRBV7-2 and TRBJ2-1, with D hard to call. Germline values: CDR1 SGHTA, CDR2 FQGNSA. With 6 bases removed from V and 0 bases from J, the gap between germline ends came to 6 bases. This CDR3 has 13 residues.

The rearrangement links TRBV9 to TRBJ1-6; no definite D call. CDR1 is SGDLS, CDR2 YYNGEE, per germline. Trimming shortened V by 0 bases and J by 10 bases, and 11 bases separated the two germline ends. The CDR3 spans 14 residues. This CDR3 reads CASSVATGYSPLHF. The CDR3 coding sequence is TGTGCCAGCAGCGTAGCTACGGGATACTCACCCCTCCACTTT. The variable domain in full, completed from reference TRBV9 and TRBJ1-6, reads DSGVTQTPKHLITATGQRVTLRCSPRSGDLSVYWYQQSLDQGLQFLIQYYNGEERAKGNILERFSAQQFPDLHSELNLSSLELGDSALYFCASSVATGYSPLHFGNGTRLTVT.

This clone was detected many times. The rearrangement links TRBV2 to TRBJ1-1; no reliable D call. V lost 6 bases and J lost 3, with 14 bases in between. The CDR3 extends over 14 amino acids. Germline CDR1 reads SNHLY; CDR2 reads FYNNEI. The CDR3 DNA reads TGTGCCAGCAGGGAGCGGGTGTTTGACACTGAAGCTTTCTTT. This sequence encodes CASRERVFDTEAFF.

The chain employs TRBV5-6 and TRBJ1-6; weak D call: TRBD1 (5 bases). Trimming pared 8 bases from V and 9 bases from J, leaving 21 bases between. This CDR3 is built from 15 residues. Germline CDR1 and CDR2: SGHDT and YYEEEE. CDR3 region: CASSRVGGGSSPLHF. CDR3 DNA sequence: TGTGCCAGTTCGCGCGTTGGGGGAGGAAGTTCACCCCTCCACTTT.

The chain links TRBV3-1 (or the pseudogene TRBV3-2) to TRBJ1-5, with D perhaps matching TRBD1 (5 bases). Deletions cut 1 base from V and 7 bases from J, with 11 bases between. The CDR3 loop spans 14 amino acids. The germline CDR1 and CDR2 sequences are LGHDT and YNNKEL (reference sequence). CDR3 nucleotides: TGTGCCAGCAGCCAAGTAAGGGGTGAGCAGCCCCAGCATTTT. Protein sequence: CASSQVRGEQPQHF.

This clone has only a few counts. The chain joins TRBV9 to TRBJ2-4; D is possibly TRBD2 (5 bases). This CDR3 region has 12 residues. Trimming left V 3 bases short and J 9 bases short, with 10 bases between. Germline values: CDR1 SGDLS, CDR2 YYNGEE. The CDR3, as DNA: TGTGCCAGCAGCGGAGGGCCAGGCATTCAGTACTTC. It is translated as CASSGGPGIQYF.

The chain joins TRBV5-1 to TRBJ2-1, with TRBD2 matching 14 bases. The CDR3 extends over 18 amino acids. Germline loops: CDR1 SGHRS, CDR2 YFSETQ. J lost 0 bases, V lost 4 bases, and 6 bases had no gene match. The DNA of the CDR3 is TGCGCCAGCAGCCTGGGACTAGCGGGGGTACTCTCCTACAATGAGCAGTTCTTC. It yields the protein CASSLGLAGVLSYNEQFF. The whole variable domain, remainder taken from reference TRBV5-1 and TRBJ2-1, is KAGVTQTPRYLIKTRGQQVTLSCSPISGHRSVSWYQQTPGQGLQFLFEYFSETQRNKGNFPGRFSGRQFSNSRSEMNVSTLELGDSALYLCASSLGLAGVLSYNEQFFGPGTRLTVL.

This chain joins TRBV9 and TRBJ2-2; maybe TRBD2 (5 bases). Germline V CDR1 and CDR2: SGDLS, YYNGEE. This CDR3 region has 14 residues. The V end lost 0 bases, the J end lost 7 bases, and 10 bases lay between the germline ends. The CDR3 DNA reads TGTGCCAGCAGCGTAGTTGCGGGTCACGGGGAGCTGTTTTTT. As protein: CASSVVAGHGELFF. The full variable domain, with the rest looked up from reference TRBV9 and TRBJ2-2, is DSGVTQTPKHLITATGQRVTLRCSPRSGDLSVYWYQQSLDQGLQFLIQYYNGEERAKGNILERFSAQQFPDLHSELNLSSLELGDSALYFCASSVVAGHGELFFGEGSRLTVL.

This chain uses TRBV5-1 with TRBJ2-2; perhaps TRBD2 as D (6 bases). The germline CDR1 and CDR2 sequences are SGHRS and YFSETQ. The CDR3 runs to 14 residues. V was pared by 3 bases and J by 1 base, with 7 bases between. This CDR3 is CASSWRGNTGELFF. CDR3 coding DNA: TGCGCCAGCAGCTGGAGGGGGAACACCGGGGAGCTGTTTTTT.

V usage is TRBV6-5 and J usage is TRBJ1-2; TRBD1 matches 7 bases. CDR3 length: 13 amino acids. V dropped 6 bases and J dropped 2; count of bases not matched to a gene: 3. The germline V gene has CDR1 MNHEY and CDR2 SVGAGI. The CDR3 DNA reads TGTGCCAGCAGAGGACAGGCCAACTATGGCTACACCTTC. This sequence encodes CASRGQANYGYTF.